These 17 T cell receptor beta chains originate from one sample sequenced in a study of identical twins. MiXCR, run by TCRdb on the 5' RACE reads, gives a single entry per CDR3 protein. The data hold 280,000 or so distinct CDR3 sequences, with about 8% observed a single time. The same specimen was also included in a second study, on yellow fever vaccine responses in identical twins.

The sample taken for sequencing was memory (CD45RO+) T cells sorted from blood. The receptors shown here come from a woman under 30 in good health.

The sample holds a few counts of this clonotype. The rearrangement uses TRBV9 and TRBJ2-2; 9 positions match TRBD2. V gave up 2 bases and J gave up 4 bases; unmatched junction bases: 9. Germline V gene data show CDR1 as SGDLS and CDR2 as YYNGEE. The CDR3 runs 17 residues. DNA of the CDR3: TGTGCCAGCAGCGTCCCCGGCCTAGCGGGAAGCACCGGGGAGCTGTTTTTT. Translation gives CASSVPGLAGSTGELFF.

This clonotype occurred many times. The chain has TRBV2 and TRBJ1-4; possibly TRBD1 for D (6 bases). The CDR3 runs to 15 residues. V was cut by 1 base and J by 7 bases, with 13 bases left in between. Germline V gene data show CDR1 as SNHLY and CDR2 as FYNNEI. The CDR3 DNA sequence: TGTGCCAGCAGTGAAGGAGGACAGCCTTTTGAAAAACTGTTTTTT. This sequence encodes CASSEGGQPFEKLFF.

This clonotype was recorded at least ten times. The V and J genes are TRBV9 and TRBJ2-1; D not certain. The CDR3 contains 14 residues. Trimming left V 2 bases short and J 6 bases short, with 12 bases between. From germline, CDR1 is SGDLS and CDR2 YYNGEE. This CDR3 reads CASSVTGKGNEQFF. The CDR3 coding sequence is TGTGCCAGCAGCGTTACCGGAAAGGGCAATGAGCAGTTCTTC.

The gene calls are TRBV28 and TRBJ2-7, with 11 bases fitting TRBD1. CDR3 length equals 15 residues. From germline, CDR1 is MDHEN and CDR2 SYDVKM. The V segment lost 5 bases and the J segment 3 bases; nucleotides outside the gene matches: 6. The CDR3 coding sequence is TGTGCCAGCAGTCAGCCGGGACAGGGGGTCTACGAGCAGTACTTC. It is translated as CASSQPGQGVYEQYF.

The V call is TRBV5-1, the J call TRBJ1-1, with D possibly matching TRBD1 (5 bases). Germline CDR1 and CDR2: SGHRS and YFSETQ. The CDR3 spans 16 residues. V dropped 3 bases and J dropped 1 base, with 16 bases sitting between them. CDR3: CASSSTLPGGNTEAFF. The CDR3 nucleotides read TGCGCCAGCAGCTCCACCCTGCCGGGGGGGAACACTGAAGCTTTCTTT.

In this sample, this clonotype turned up a few times. V is TRBV6-1 and J is TRBJ1-5, with 7 bases aligning to TRBD1. J was trimmed by 7 bases and V by 8 bases; bases with no gene match: 14. CDR1 is MNHNS, CDR2 SASEGT, per germline. CDR3 length: 15 amino acids. Written as DNA, the CDR3 is TGTGCCAGCCTAGGAGGGACAGCAGGATACCAGCCCCAGCATTTT. It specifies CASLGGTAGYQPQHF.

V and J are TRBV6-1 and TRBJ2-2, with 11 bases fitting TRBD2. With V trimmed by 9 bases and J by 5 bases, 5 bases remained unmatched. CDR3 size: 14 residues. Germline CDR1 MNHNS, CDR2 SASEGT. For the CDR3, the DNA is TGTGCCAGTAAGGGACTAGCGGAGACCGGGGAGCTGTTTTTT. Translation gives CASKGLAETGELFF.

J is TRBJ2-3 and V is TRBV7-8; D is perhaps TRBD1 or TRBD2 (6 bases each). Germline V gene sequence: CDR1 SGHVS, CDR2 FQNEAQ. Trimming took 5 bases from V and 3 from J, leaving 15 bases between them. The CDR3 is 15 residues long. The CDR3 protein is CASSPGGGRTDTQYF. The DNA for the CDR3 is TGTGCCAGCAGCCCAGGAGGGGGTCGGACAGATACGCAGTATTTT.

This chain uses TRBV20-1 with TRBJ1-5; weak D call: TRBD1 (6 bases). CDR1 is DFQATT, CDR2 SNEGSKA, per germline (reference sequence). The CDR3 extends over 17 amino acids. Written as DNA, the CDR3 is TGCAGCGCCCCTAAAGGGTGGGGGGCCACTAGCAATCAGCCCCAGCATTTT. Its translation: CSAPKGWGATSNQPQHF.

At least ten counts were recorded for this clonotype. The CDR3 region is CASSQAGVGYTF. The CDR3 nucleotides are TGCGCCAGCAGCCAAGCTGGGGTTGGCTACACCTTC. V usage is TRBV4-1 and J usage is TRBJ1-2, with D hard to call. From germline, CDR1 is MGHRA and CDR2 YSYEKL. V was pared by 1 base and J by 7 bases, with 7 bases between. This CDR3 has 12 residues.

This clonotype has at least ten counts. The junction shows a germline mismatch at one end, possibly a read error. CDR3 in amino acids: CASSLERETQYF. CDR3 in DNA: TGCGCCAGCAGCTTGGAAAGGGAGACCCAGTACTTC. The J gene is TRBJ2-5, the V gene TRBV11-2, with D unclear. The length of the CDR3 is 12 residues. Germline values: CDR1 SGHAT, CDR2 FQNNGV.

The chain joins TRBV7-8 to TRBJ1-2; a weak D match, TRBD1 (6 bases). V gave up 5 bases and J gave up 2 bases, with 12 bases separating them. The CDR3 contains 14 residues. Germline assignment: CDR1 SGHVS and CDR2 FQNEAQ. The DNA of the CDR3 is TGTGCCAGCAGCCCTCGAACAGGGAACTATGGCTACACCTTC. It encodes CASSPRTGNYGYTF. Combining the CDR3 with reference TRBV7-8 and TRBJ1-2 gives the whole variable domain GAGVSQSPRYKVAKRGQDVALRCDPISGHVSLFWYQQALGQGPEFLTYFQNEAQLDKSGLPSDRFFAERPEGSVSTLKIQRTQQEDSAVYLCASSPRTGNYGYTFGSGTRLTVV.

The rearrangement links TRBV7-6 to TRBJ2-7; weak D call: TRBD2 (5 bases). Germline values: CDR1 SGHVS, CDR2 FNYEAQ. The CDR3 extends over 15 amino acids. The ends were cut back, 5 bases at V and 5 bases at J, with 19 bases in the middle. CDR3 region: CASSSLASEVHEQYF. DNA of the CDR3: TGTGCCAGCAGCAGCCTGGCGTCGGAGGTCCACGAGCAGTACTTC. Full variable domain (rest looked up from reference TRBV7-6 and TRBJ2-7): GAGVSQSPRYKVTKRGQDVALRCDPISGHVSLYWYRQALGQGPEFLTYFNYEAQQDKSGLPNDRFSAERPEGSISTLTIQRTEQRDSAMYRCASSSLASEVHEQYFGPGTRLTVT.

The chain uses TRBV28 and TRBJ2-3; D unresolved. Germline-derived CDR1 and CDR2 are MDHEN and SYDVKM. Trimming removed 5 bases from V and 9 bases from J, with 9 bases in between. CDR3 size: 11 residues. The CDR3 region is CASSRLGTQYF. In DNA form, the CDR3 reads TGTGCCAGCAGTCGACTCGGGACGCAGTATTTT.

At least ten counts were recorded for this clonotype. The V call is TRBV25-1, the J call TRBJ2-2; D remains ambiguous. The V and J ends lost 1 base and 6 bases respectively, with 6 bases between them. In germline, CDR1 is MGHDK, CDR2 SYGVNS. CDR3 size: 13 residues. The CDR3 loop reads CASSESPPGELFF. CDR3 sequence (DNA): TGTGCCAGCAGTGAATCCCCTCCCGGGGAGCTGTTTTTT.

This clonotype was detected a few times. The chain employs TRBV4-1 and TRBJ2-5; maybe TRBD2 (6 bases). This CDR3 has 16 amino acids. Germline values: CDR1 MGHRA, CDR2 YSYEKL. Trimming took off 2 bases at V and 1 base at J, with 14 bases between the two ends. CDR3 loop: CASSQTSAGFQETQYF. In nucleotides, the CDR3 is TGCGCCAGCAGCCAAACGAGCGCGGGGTTCCAAGAGACCCAGTACTTC.

The sample holds many counts of this clonotype. The chain uses TRBV20-1 and TRBJ2-1; 7 bases match TRBD2. The length of the CDR3 is 13 residues. Germline V gene sequence: CDR1 DFQATT, CDR2 SNEGSKA (reference sequence). Trimming took 6 bases from V and 3 from J; bases not matched to a gene: 5. DNA of the CDR3: TGCAGTGCAGCCGGGACTATCTACAATGAGCAGTTCTTC. Its translation: CSAAGTIYNEQFF.